This is a list of T cell receptor beta chains from one sample in a study of Ad26.COV2.S vaccination and SARS-CoV-2 variants. TCRdb's copy holds only in-frame clones and misses some; the assay was immunoSEQ multiplex PCR. Among about 180,000 clones listed, 87% were seen once. The sample here was peripheral blood, taken after recovery from COVID-19. The source of these receptors is a human donor who had recovered from COVID-19. The CDR3 runs from the conserved cysteine through the conserved F or W. D genes are given only for firm matches. The size field is filled for only some rows; it gives once, few, many or a size class.

J | V | D | size | DNA | CDR3
TRBJ1-1 | TRBV29-1 | . | . | TGCAGCGTTGAGAAGGGGCCCAACACTGAAGCTTTCTTT | CSVEKGPNTEAFF
TRBJ2-5 | TRBV4-1 | TRBD2 | once | TGCGCCAGCAGGGGGGCCGCTAGCGGGGAAGAGACCCAGTACTTC | CASRGAASGEETQYF
TRBJ2-1 | TRBV2 | . | once | TGTGCCAGCAGTGTAGACAATGAGCAGTTCTTC | CASSVDNEQFF
TRBJ2-2 | TRBV6-5 | TRBD1 | . | TGTGCCAGCAGTTATCAGGGGGTTGAGGAGCTGTTTTTT | CASSYQGVEELFF
TRBJ1-1 | TRBV23-1 | . | . | TGCGCCAGCGGTCCCAGGTGTCCTGAAGCTTTCTTT | CASGPRCPEAFF
TRBJ1-1 | TRBV9 | . | . | TGTGCCAGCAGCGTAGCCGGTAGTATCGGGGACACTGAAGCTTTCTTT | CASSVAGSIGDTEAFF
TRBJ1-2 | TRBV19 | TRBD1 | . | TGTGCCAGTAGTCCCCGACAGGGAATAGGCTATGGCTACACCTTC | CASSPRQGIGYGYTF
TRBJ2-5 | TRBV2 | . | . | TGTGCCAGCAGTCAACCCCCGCAGGGACTTGGCGAGACCCAGTACTTC | CASSQPPQGLGETQYF
TRBJ2-1 | TRBV12-3/TRBV12-4 | . | . | TGTGCCAGCAGGGAGAAAGTTTACAATGAGCAGTTCTTC | CASREKVYNEQFF
TRBJ2-7 | TRBV7-9 | . | . | TGTGCCAGCAACTATGGTTTTAGGGGTCTCCACGAGCAGTACTTC | CASNYGFRGLHEQYF
TRBJ2-2 | TRBV4-1 | TRBD2 | . | TGCGCCAGCAGCCAGACCGGGACTAGCCCCGGGGAGCTGTTTTTT | CASSQTGTSPGELFF
TRBJ2-5 | TRBV12-3/TRBV12-4 | . | few | TGTGCCAGCAGTTTAGCGGAGACCCAGTACTTC | CASSLAETQYF
TRBJ2-5 | TRBV3-1/TRBV3-2 | . | . | TGTGCCAGCAGCCAAGAGATTAGCGTCAACTTC | CASSQEISVNF
TRBJ2-7 | TRBV5-1 | . | . | TGCGCCAGCAGCTTGGGGGCGGCTGCCTACGAGCAGTACTTC | CASSLGAAAYEQYF
TRBJ1-2 | TRBV28 | . | . | TGTGCCAGCAGCCAGGGGAACTATGGCTACACCTTC | CASSQGNYGYTF
TRBJ2-5 | TRBV11-2 | TRBD1 | . | TGTGCCAGCAGGTCCATAGGGGGCGGCCAAGAGACCCAGTACTTC | CASRSIGGGQETQYF
TRBJ1-4 | TRBV2 | . | . | TGTGCCAGCAGACGGGAGACTAATGAAAAACTGTTTTTT | CASRRETNEKLFF
TRBJ2-2 | TRBV19 | . | . | TGTGCCAGTAGTCCCTCCACACGGTACACCGGGGAGCTGTTTTTT | CASSPSTRYTGELFF
TRBJ2-3 | TRBV6-5 | . | . | TGTGCCAGCAGTTTTTCGCCGGGGATCACAGATACGCAGTATTTT | CASSFSPGITDTQYF
TRBJ2-4 | TRBV9 | TRBD1 | . | TGTGCCAGCAGCGTCTCCGGGACAGGGGACATTCAGTACTTC | CASSVSGTGDIQYF
TRBJ2-1 | TRBV5-8 | . | . | TGTGCCAGCAGCTTCACTCTAGCCTCCTACAATGAGCAGTTCTTC | CASSFTLASYNEQFF
TRBJ1-1 | TRBV2 | . | once | TGTGCCAGCGGGGTGGAGAAGAACACTGAAGCTTTCTTT | CASGVEKNTEAFF
TRBJ2-7 | TRBV5-1 | . | . | TGCGCCAGCAGCTTGAGCCTAGTCAAGGACGAGCAGTACTTC | CASSLSLVKDEQYF
TRBJ2-5 | TRBV12-3/TRBV12-4 | . | . | TGTGCCAGCAGTACCTCGGGGACCCAGTACTTC | CASSTSGTQYF
TRBJ2-7 | TRBV19 | . | . | TGTGCCAGTAGTCCCGGACAGACTTCCTACGAGCAGTACTTC | CASSPGQTSYEQYF
TRBJ1-1 | TRBV5-1 | TRBD1 | . | TGCGCCAGCAGCTTCGAGGACAGGGGCGCTGAAGCTTTCTTT | CASSFEDRGAEAFF
TRBJ1-2 | TRBV7-8 | . | . | TGTGCCAGCAGCTTAGTAGGGTCTAACTATGGCTACACCTTC | CASSLVGSNYGYTF
TRBJ1-2 | TRBV5-1 | TRBD1 | once | TGCGCCAGCACCGTAAAGGAGGGGACAGGGGGCGCAGGTAACTATGGCTACACCTTC | CASTVKEGTGGAGNYGYTF